One sample yielded the 30 T cell receptor beta chains listed below, sequenced in a study of spatial heterogeneity in lung cancer. Time point noted: sample taken at primary tumor resection. Tumor, nontumor lung or frozen PBMC supplied whole RNA, sequenced without sorting. MiXCR was run by TCRdb on the 5' RACE reads, yielding one entry per CDR3 protein. The sample includes under 15,000 distinct CDR3 sequences, about 13% of them seen just once. The sequences come from PBMCs, collected at surgery. These receptors all come from a female donor with early-stage non-small cell lung cancer.

This clonotype is labeled medium-sized. The chain uses TRBV7-9 and TRBJ2-2, with D possibly being TRBD1 (5 bases). Germline V gene sequence: CDR1 SEHNR, CDR2 FQNEAQ (reference sequence). This CDR3 comprises 17 residues. V lost 8 bases, J lost 0 bases, and 19 bases lay in between. CDR3 amino acids: CASGAAASLPNTGELFF. The CDR3 DNA sequence: TGTGCCAGCGGGGCTGCAGCATCCCTACCGAACACCGGGGAGCTGTTTTTT.

This clonotype turned up a few times. The chain uses TRBV28 and TRBJ2-3, with 13 bases matching TRBD2. The CDR3 runs 18 residues. V shed 1 base, J shed 2 bases, and the junction held 6 bases outside the gene matches. The germline V gene encodes CDR1 MDHEN and CDR2 SYDVKM. CDR3 amino acids: CASSLSRTSGGYTDTQYF. CDR3 coding DNA: TGTGCCAGCAGTTTATCCCGGACTAGCGGGGGTTACACAGATACGCAGTATTTT.

This clonotype was observed at least ten times. The chain employs TRBV7-9 and TRBJ1-2; D perhaps matches TRBD1 (5 bases). CDR3 length: 13 amino acids. CDR1 SEHNR and CDR2 FQNEAQ come from the germline V gene (reference sequence). V lost 2 bases, J lost 4 bases, and 8 bases lay in between. As DNA, the CDR3 is TGTGCCAGCAGCTTACGGGGCGGCTATGGCTACACCTTC. Protein sequence: CASSLRGGYGYTF.

This clonotype has just a few counts. CDR3 DNA: TGTGCCAGCAGCCAGACTAGCGGGAGTACGGAAGAGCAGTACTTC. Protein sequence: CASSQTSGSTEEQYF. The chain employs TRBV5-4 and TRBJ2-7; 12 bases line up with TRBD2. Trimming cost V 4 bases and J 7 bases; bases outside gene matches: 9. The CDR3 is 15 amino acids. Germline CDR1 is SGHNT and CDR2 is YYREEE (reference sequence).

V gene TRBV5-1 combines with J gene TRBJ2-7; D perhaps matches TRBD2 (5 bases). Germline V gene lookup returns CDR1 SGHRS and CDR2 YFSETQ. There are 12 residues in the CDR3. V lost 4 bases to trimming and J lost 7 bases, with 12 bases between them. CDR3 nucleotides: TGCGCCAGCAGCCTTGAGGGAAAGGAGCAGTACTTC. Translated: CASSLEGKEQYF.

This chain uses TRBV19 with TRBJ1-2; no reliable D call. This CDR3 has 14 residues. From germline, CDR1 is LNHDA and CDR2 SQIVND (reference sequence). Trimming stripped 3 bases from V and 1 base from J, with 9 bases between. CDR3 in amino acids: CASSIPAGNYGYTF. CDR3 bases: TGTGCCAGTAGTATCCCGGCGGGTAACTATGGCTACACCTTC. Using reference TRBV19 and TRBJ1-2 for the parts outside the CDR3, the full variable domain is DGGITQSPKYLFRKEGQNVTLSCEQNLNHDAMYWYRQDPGQGLRLIYYSQIVNDFQKGDIAEGYSVSREKKESFPLTVTSAQKNPTAFYLCASSIPAGNYGYTFGSGTRLTVV.

V usage is TRBV29-1 and J usage is TRBJ2-2; possibly TRBD2 for D (5 bases). V was clipped by 0 bases and J by 7 bases, with 15 bases between them. The CDR3 has 15 amino acids. The germline CDR1 and CDR2 sequences are SQVTM and ANQGSEA. The CDR3 region has the DNA TGCAGCGTTGAAGAGCTACGGACTGGACGCGGGGAGCTGTTTTTT. This encodes CSVEELRTGRGELFF.

This clonotype was counted ten times or more. The genes are TRBV3-1 and TRBJ2-2; 9 positions match TRBD1. The J segment lost 7 bases and the V segment lost 2 bases, leaving 5 bases of the junction unmatched. Germline CDR1 LGHDT, CDR2 YNNKEL (reference sequence). This CDR3 contains 15 residues. The CDR3 DNA follows: TGTGCCAGCAGCCAAAACAGGGGGCCAGGCGGGGAGCTGTTTTTT. Protein sequence: CASSQNRGPGGELFF. The whole variable domain, filled in from reference TRBV3-1 and TRBJ2-2, reads DTAVSQTPKYLVTQMGNDKSIKCEQNLGHDTMYWYKQDSKKFLKIMFSYNNKELIINETVPNRFSPKSPDKAHLNLHINSLELGDSAVYFCASSQNRGPGGELFFGEGSRLTVL.

This clonotype is medium-sized (0.01 to 0.1%) in the sample. The chain employs TRBV12-3 or TRBV12-4 and TRBJ2-1, with a tentative D call TRBD1 (5 bases). This CDR3 has 13 residues. V was pared by 6 bases and J by 3 bases, with 9 bases between. CDR3 sequence reads: CASRVQVYNEQFF. The CDR3 DNA is TGTGCCAGCAGAGTACAGGTCTACAATGAGCAGTTCTTC.

By frequency in the sample, this clonotype is medium-sized (0.01 to 0.1%). The CDR3 sequence is CASSLGDHRGNSEAFF. CDR3 DNA: TGCGCCAGCAGCTTGGGGGATCACAGGGGAAATAGTGAAGCTTTCTTT. The V call is TRBV5-1, the J call TRBJ1-1, with 7 positions matching TRBD1. Germline trimming cut 0 bases from V and 7 bases from J; bases unmatched to any gene: 12. Germline V gives CDR1 SGHRS, CDR2 YFSETQ. The CDR3 is 16 amino acids.

This clonotype appeared many times. V usage is TRBV28 and J usage is TRBJ2-1; D possibly matches TRBD1 or TRBD2 (5 bases each). V dropped 6 bases and J dropped 5 bases, with 17 bases sitting between them. Germline V CDR1 and CDR2: MDHEN, SYDVKM. The CDR3 is 15 amino acids. As DNA, the CDR3 is TGTGCCAGCAGCCCGCCCGGGGCGCAAAACAATGAGCAGTTCTTC. Amino acid sequence: CASSPPGAQNNEQFF.

This clonotype appeared a few times. The V and J genes are TRBV7-4 and TRBJ2-1, with a possible D match to TRBD2 (6 bases). V shed 8 bases and J shed 3 bases, with 14 bases lying between them. The germline V gene has CDR1 SGHVT and CDR2 SQSDAQ. This CDR3 has 14 amino acids. CDR3 amino acids: CASLRGNDYNEQFF. CDR3 nucleotide sequence: TGTGCCAGCCTCCGGGGGAACGACTACAATGAGCAGTTCTTC.

By share, this clonotype ranks as medium-sized (0.01 to 0.1%). The genes are TRBV27 and TRBJ2-7, with 10 bases aligning to TRBD1. The CDR3 is 17 amino acids. Germline CDR1 MNHEY, CDR2 SMNVEV (reference sequence). V gave up 0 bases and J gave up 4 bases; unmatched junction bases: 9. The CDR3 sequence is CASSLSRLTGGLYEQYF. Here the CDR3 DNA reads TGTGCCAGCAGTTTATCGAGGTTGACAGGGGGCCTTTACGAGCAGTACTTC.

This clonotype counts as medium-sized. This chain connects TRBV20-1 to TRBJ2-5; 7 bases are a match to TRBD2. J was trimmed by 6 bases and V by 0 bases; bases with no gene match: 7. CDR1 is DFQATT, CDR2 SNEGSKA, per germline (reference sequence). This CDR3 region has 14 residues. As DNA, the CDR3 is TGCAGTGCTAGAGATCCTGGGGGGGAGAAGACCCAGTACTTC. Its translation: CSARDPGGEKTQYF.

This clonotype was recorded at least ten times. V and J are TRBV6-5 and TRBJ1-5, with 7 bases identical to TRBD1. The J segment lost 11 bases and the V segment lost 6 bases, leaving 13 bases of the junction unmatched. The length of the CDR3 is 14 residues. The germline V gene has CDR1 MNHEY and CDR2 SVGAGI. The CDR3 loop reads CASSSGQRKTAQHF. The CDR3, as DNA: TGTGCCAGCAGCTCGGGACAGAGGAAAACAGCCCAGCATTTT.

This clonotype was picked up many times. The V call is TRBV6-6, the J call TRBJ1-1, with TRBD1 matching over 10 bases. CDR1 is MNHNY, CDR2 SVGAGI, per germline (reference sequence). V lost 5 bases to trimming and J lost 2 bases; unmatched junction nucleotides: 8. The CDR3 spans 16 residues. The CDR3 loop is CASSRSGTGENTEAFF. DNA for the CDR3: TGTGCCAGCAGTCGCAGTGGGACAGGGGAAAACACTGAAGCTTTCTTT.

This clonotype was observed many times. The genes are TRBV27 and TRBJ1-1; D gene uncertain. The CDR3 consists of 13 residues. Trimming took off 1 base at V and 4 bases at J, with 7 bases between the two ends. Germline V CDR1 and CDR2: MNHEY, SMNVEV (reference sequence). This CDR3 reads CASSLFSSTEAFF. The CDR3 DNA is TGTGCCAGCAGTTTATTCTCTTCCACTGAAGCTTTCTTT.

Here the CDR3 reads CASSSDRVTYEQYF. The CDR3 bases are TGTGCCAGCAGCTCAGATAGGGTAACCTACGAGCAGTACTTC. V is TRBV7-2 and J is TRBJ2-7; D remains unclear. CDR1 and CDR2 (germline): SGHTA, FQGNSA. The germline V and J ends were trimmed by 4 bases and 2 bases, with 12 bases remaining between them. This CDR3 is built from 14 residues.

This clonotype was picked up many times. The V gene is TRBV12-3 or TRBV12-4, the J gene TRBJ2-2; the D gene is possibly TRBD1 (5 bases). The CDR3 is 16 amino acids. The ends were cut back, 5 bases at V and 1 base at J, with 14 bases in the middle. The CDR3 here is CASSPQSRVNTGELFF. The CDR3 DNA reads as TGTGCCAGCAGTCCACAATCCAGGGTGAACACCGGGGAGCTGTTTTTT.

This clonotype has a count of ten or more. J is TRBJ2-3 and V is TRBV14; D remains ambiguous. V lost 1 base and J lost 4, with 12 bases in between. Germline V lookup: CDR1 SGHDN, CDR2 FVKESK. This CDR3 comprises 15 residues. The CDR3 region has the DNA TGTGCCAGCAGCCAAGGACGGGCGCCTTCAGATACGCAGTATTTT. The encoded protein is CASSQGRAPSDTQYF.

This clonotype was seen only a few times. The rearrangement uses TRBV7-9 and TRBJ2-1; 8 bases are shared with TRBD1. The ends lost 4 bases at V and 2 bases at J; junction bases unmatched: 7. The CDR3 is made up of 16 amino acids. From germline, CDR1 is SEHNR and CDR2 FQNEAQ (reference sequence). The CDR3 here is CASSWRQGRPYNEQFF. CDR3 bases: TGTGCCAGCAGCTGGCGACAGGGGAGACCCTACAATGAGCAGTTCTTC.

This clonotype was detected many times. The rearrangement links TRBV7-2 to TRBJ2-1, with a weak D call TRBD1 (6 bases). CDR3 length: 14 amino acids. The V gene lost 5 bases and the J gene lost 9 bases, with 17 bases spanning the gap. Germline V gene lookup returns CDR1 SGHTA and CDR2 FQGNSA. DNA of the CDR3: TGTGCCAGCAGCACAGGACAGCGCTGGGGTGAGCAGTTCTTC. It yields the protein CASSTGQRWGEQFF.

This clonotype was counted many times. The genes are TRBV23-1 and TRBJ2-7; TRBD2 matches 7 bases. TRBV23-1 is placed among ORFs of uncertain function. The V and J ends lost 3 bases and 1 base, in that order; junction bases with no gene match: 6. The CDR3 totals 15 residues. The CDR3 is CASSHRGGSSYEQYF. The DNA of the CDR3 is TGCGCCAGCAGTCATCGGGGAGGGTCGTCCTACGAGCAGTACTTC.

The table lists this clonotype with many counts. The chain is built from TRBV23-1 and TRBJ2-2, with D unresolved. TRBV23-1 is flagged as an ORF with uncertain function. V dropped 0 bases and J dropped 1 base, with 15 bases sitting between them. This CDR3 has 18 residues. This CDR3 reads CASSQSPSGQMNTGELFF. The CDR3 DNA is TGCGCCAGCAGTCAATCCCCCTCCGGGCAGATGAACACCGGGGAGCTGTTTTTT.

This clonotype was recorded many times. DNA of the CDR3: TGTGCCAGCAGGAGCAGCTCCTATAATTCACCCCTCCACTTT. It encodes CASRSSSYNSPLHF. The rearrangement uses TRBV2 and TRBJ1-6; D unresolved. Deletions cut 6 bases from V and 0 bases from J, with 6 bases between. The CDR3 extends over 14 amino acids. From germline, CDR1 is SNHLY and CDR2 FYNNEI.

The chain recombines TRBV4-1 with TRBJ2-3; D may be TRBD1 (6 bases). This CDR3 is 13 amino acids long. The V gene lost 1 base and the J gene lost 8 bases, with 10 bases spanning the gap. CDR1 and CDR2 (germline): MGHRA, YSYEKL. CDR3 bases: TGCGCCAGCAGCCAAGCCCAAGGGGGTACGCAGTATTTT. Amino acid sequence: CASSQAQGGTQYF.

This clonotype is deemed medium-sized. V and J are TRBV5-1 and TRBJ2-1, with TRBD2 matching over 10 bases. The CDR3 has 15 residues. Losses at the gene ends were 4 bases for V and 3 bases for J; bases not matched to a gene: 4. Germline V gene data show CDR1 as SGHRS and CDR2 as YFSETQ. CDR3: CASSPTSGYYNEQFF. Written as DNA, the CDR3 is TGCGCCAGCAGCCCGACTAGCGGGTACTACAATGAGCAGTTCTTC.

The rearrangement joins TRBV27 to TRBJ2-7; the D call may be TRBD1 or TRBD2 (6 bases each). The V gene's germline CDR1 is MNHEY and CDR2 SMNVEV (reference sequence). CDR3 length equals 15 residues. Trimming cost V 7 bases and J 4 bases, with 20 bases left between them. The CDR3 loop reads CASKRGEGLVYEQYF. In DNA form, the CDR3 reads TGTGCCAGCAAGAGGGGGGAAGGACTTGTTTACGAGCAGTACTTC.

The chain couples TRBV10-3 to TRBJ1-1, with TRBD1 identical over 10 bases. The germline V gene encodes CDR1 ENHRY and CDR2 SYGVKD. There are 15 residues in the CDR3. Trimming took 5 bases from V and 6 from J; bases not matched to a gene: 9. This CDR3 reads CAISPRDRGGAEAFF. The CDR3 DNA reads TGTGCCATCAGTCCCCGGGACAGGGGAGGAGCTGAAGCTTTCTTT.

Concerning this clonotype itself: A much larger clone sits a single nucleotide away, making a read error possible. Without the conserved terminal phenylalanine or tryptophan, this CDR3 likely stems from a read error. V gene TRBV7-2 combines with J gene TRBJ2-3, with 11 bases aligning to TRBD2. The CDR3 loop spans 16 amino acids. Germline loops: CDR1 SGHTA, CDR2 FQGNSA. V shed 2 bases, J shed 6 bases, and the junction held 7 bases outside the gene matches. CDR3 sequence reads: CASSLRRLAGTDTQYY. The CDR3 DNA reads TGTGCCAGCAGCTTAAGACGACTAGCGGGAACGGATACGCAGTATTAT.